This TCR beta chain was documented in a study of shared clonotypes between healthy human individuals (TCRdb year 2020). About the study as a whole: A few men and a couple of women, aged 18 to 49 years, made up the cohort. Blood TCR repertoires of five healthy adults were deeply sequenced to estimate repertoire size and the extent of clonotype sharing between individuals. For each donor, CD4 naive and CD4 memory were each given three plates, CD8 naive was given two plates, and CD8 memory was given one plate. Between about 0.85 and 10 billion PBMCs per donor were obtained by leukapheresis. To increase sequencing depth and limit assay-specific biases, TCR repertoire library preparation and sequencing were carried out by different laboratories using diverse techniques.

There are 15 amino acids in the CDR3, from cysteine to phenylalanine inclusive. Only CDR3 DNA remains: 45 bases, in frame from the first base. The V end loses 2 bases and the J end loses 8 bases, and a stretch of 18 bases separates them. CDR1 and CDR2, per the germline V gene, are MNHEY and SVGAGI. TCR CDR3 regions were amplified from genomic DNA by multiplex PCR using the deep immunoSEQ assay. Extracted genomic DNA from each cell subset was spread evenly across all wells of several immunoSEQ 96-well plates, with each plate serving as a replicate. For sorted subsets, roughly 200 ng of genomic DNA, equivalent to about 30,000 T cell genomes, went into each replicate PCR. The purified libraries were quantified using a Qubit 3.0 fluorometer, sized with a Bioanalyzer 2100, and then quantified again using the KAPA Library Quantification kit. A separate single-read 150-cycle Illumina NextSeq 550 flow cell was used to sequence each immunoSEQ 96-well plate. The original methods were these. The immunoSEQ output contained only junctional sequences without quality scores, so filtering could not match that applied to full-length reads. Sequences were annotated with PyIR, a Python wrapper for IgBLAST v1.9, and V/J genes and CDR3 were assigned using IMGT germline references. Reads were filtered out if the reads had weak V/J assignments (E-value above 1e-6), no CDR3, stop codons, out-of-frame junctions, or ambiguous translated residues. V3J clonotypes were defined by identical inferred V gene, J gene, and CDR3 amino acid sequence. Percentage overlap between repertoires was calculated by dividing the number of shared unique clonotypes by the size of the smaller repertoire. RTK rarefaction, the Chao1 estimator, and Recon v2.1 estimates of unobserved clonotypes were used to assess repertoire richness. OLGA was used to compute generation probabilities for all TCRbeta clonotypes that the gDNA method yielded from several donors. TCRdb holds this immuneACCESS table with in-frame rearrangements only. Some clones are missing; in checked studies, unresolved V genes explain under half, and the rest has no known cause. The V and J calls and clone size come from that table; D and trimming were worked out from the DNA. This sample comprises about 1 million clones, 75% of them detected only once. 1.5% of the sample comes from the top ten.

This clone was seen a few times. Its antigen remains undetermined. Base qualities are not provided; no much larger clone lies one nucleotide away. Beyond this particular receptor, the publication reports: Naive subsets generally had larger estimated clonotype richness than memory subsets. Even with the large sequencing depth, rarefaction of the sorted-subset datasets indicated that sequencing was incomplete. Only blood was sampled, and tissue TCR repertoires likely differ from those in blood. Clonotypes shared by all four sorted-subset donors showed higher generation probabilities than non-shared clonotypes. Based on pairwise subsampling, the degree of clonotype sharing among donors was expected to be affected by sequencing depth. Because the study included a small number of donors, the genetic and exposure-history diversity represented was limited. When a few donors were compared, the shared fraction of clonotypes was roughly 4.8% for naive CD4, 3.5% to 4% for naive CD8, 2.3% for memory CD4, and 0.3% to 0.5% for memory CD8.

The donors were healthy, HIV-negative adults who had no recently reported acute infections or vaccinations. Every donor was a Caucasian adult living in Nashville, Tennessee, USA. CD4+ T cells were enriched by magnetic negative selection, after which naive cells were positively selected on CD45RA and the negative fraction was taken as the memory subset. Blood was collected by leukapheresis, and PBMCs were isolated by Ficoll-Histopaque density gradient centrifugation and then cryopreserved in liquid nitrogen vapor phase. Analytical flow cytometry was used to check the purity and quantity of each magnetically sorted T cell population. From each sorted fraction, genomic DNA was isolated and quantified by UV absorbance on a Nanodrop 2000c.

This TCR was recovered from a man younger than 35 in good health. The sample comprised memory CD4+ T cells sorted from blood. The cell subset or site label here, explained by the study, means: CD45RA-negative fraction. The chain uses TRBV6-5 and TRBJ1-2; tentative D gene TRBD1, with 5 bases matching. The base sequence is TGTGCCAGCAGTTACGGGGCCACGGAGGTACGCGGCTACACCTTC. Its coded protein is CASSYGATEVRGYTF.